Listed below are T cell receptor beta chains from one sample, sequenced in a study of blood T cell repertoires in COVID-19. Sequencing was performed with immunoSEQ multiplex PCR; in TCRdb, only in-frame clones are kept and a portion is missing. The data hold about 40,000 clones, with approximately 83% observed a single time. Material: peripheral blood. Receptor source: a man aged 40-49 years with active COVID-19. The CDR3 runs from the conserved cysteine through the conserved F or W. A D gene is named only where the DNA matches it firmly. A row's size may be missing; if present it is once, few, many or a size class.

>.|TRBV27|.|15|TRBJ1-5
CASSFTWGENQPQHF
TGTGCCAGCAGTTTCACGTGGGGGGAGAATCAGCCCCAGCATTTT
>TRBD2|TRBV5-1|.|16|TRBJ2-1
CASSSIVAGEYNEQFF
TGCGCCAGCAGCTCAATAGTAGCGGGAGAGTACAATGAGCAGTTCTTC
>.|TRBV18|.|15|TRBJ2-7
CASSPPVKEFYEQYF
TGTGCCAGCTCACCACCCGTTAAGGAGTTTTACGAGCAGTACTTC
>TRBD2|TRBV29-1|.|13|TRBJ2-3
CSVSGTRTDTQYF
TGCAGCGTTAGCGGGACTCGCACAGATACGCAGTATTTT
>.|TRBV28|.|14|TRBJ2-2
CASNGGSGTGELFF
TGTGCCAGCAATGGCGGTTCGGGCACCGGGGAGCTGTTTTTT
>.|TRBV4-2|.|15|TRBJ2-2
CASSQAQGNTGELFF
TGTGCCAGCAGCCAAGCCCAGGGGAACACCGGGGAGCTGTTTTTT
>.|TRBV28|.|12|TRBJ2-7
CASTVRGYEQYF
TGTGCCAGCACAGTCAGGGGTTACGAGCAGTACTTC
>.|TRBV5-1|.|12|TRBJ1-2
CASSSQGTGYTF
TGCGCCAGCAGCTCTCAGGGGACTGGCTACACCTTC
>.|TRBV7-2|.|11|TRBJ2-2
CASSGTWELFF
TGTGCCAGCAGCGGGACTTGGGAGCTGTTTTTT
>TRBD2|TRBV28|.|15|TRBJ2-1
CASRRLAPAYNEQFF
TGTGCCAGCAGAAGACTAGCGCCAGCGTACAATGAGCAGTTCTTC
>.|TRBV29-1|.|13|TRBJ2-7
CSVGRTQAYEQYF
TGCAGCGTTGGCCGGACACAAGCCTACGAGCAGTACTTC
>TRBD1|TRBV10-3|once|17|TRBJ1-3
CAIKDRGPDPSGNTIYF
TGTGCCATCAAGGACAGGGGTCCCGACCCCTCTGGAAACACCATATATTTT
>TRBD2|TRBV5-1|.|16|TRBJ2-1
CASSLGAGGGRNEQFF
TGCGCCAGCAGCTTGGGGGCTGGCGGGGGGAGGAATGAGCAGTTCTTC
>TRBD1|TRBV28|.|14|TRBJ1-5
CASRAGQDNQPQHF
TGTGCCAGCAGGGCGGGACAGGACAATCAGCCCCAGCATTTT
>TRBD2|TRBV5-1|.|16|TRBJ2-1
CASSLAVAGGPYEQFF
TGCGCCAGCAGCTTGGCGGTAGCGGGAGGGCCCTATGAGCAGTTCTTC
>TRBD2|TRBV30|.|13|TRBJ2-3
CAWTSSGSGTQYF
TGTGCCTGGACGTCTAGCGGGAGTGGTACGCAGTATTTT
>.|TRBV9|.|16|TRBJ1-2
CASSVPTAYLNYGYTF
TGTGCCAGCAGCGTCCCAACCGCGTACCTAAACTATGGCTACACCTTC
>TRBD1|TRBV28|.|18|TRBJ1-2
CASSPQTYRGRLNYGYTF
TGTGCCAGCAGCCCGCAGACCTACAGGGGGCGGCTGAACTATGGCTACACCTTC
>.|TRBV6-5|few|14|TRBJ1-1
CASSFRGVGTEAFF
TGTGCCAGCAGCTTCCGCGGGGTGGGCACTGAAGCTTTCTTT
>.|TRBV5-6|.|17|TRBJ1-2
CASSLMPGPTQNYGYTF
TGTGCCAGCAGCTTGATGCCAGGGCCTACGCAAAACTATGGCTACACCTTC
>.|TRBV7-2|.|15|TRBJ2-3
CASSPRGLHTDTQYF
TGTGCCAGCAGCCCACGGGGATTACACACAGATACGCAGTATTTT
>.|TRBV3-1/TRBV3-2|.|13|TRBJ1-1
CASSQTRDTEAFF
TGTGCCAGCAGCCAAACACGGGACACTGAAGCTTTCTTT
>.|TRBV9|.|14|TRBJ2-7
CASSPLKGAYEQYF
TGTGCCAGCAGCCCTCTAAAGGGGGCCTACGAGCAGTACTTC
>TRBD2|TRBV6-5|.|15|TRBJ2-1
CASRGLAGAYNEQFF
TGTGCCAGCAGGGGACTAGCGGGGGCCTACAATGAGCAGTTCTTC